The clone carrying this T cell receptor (beta chain) was seen a handful of times. This sample is part of a study of blood T cell repertoires in COVID-19. Study-wide background: Some COVID-19 samples were acute and others convalescent; all came from the United States, Italy and Spain. T cells, B-cell-depleted T cells, or PBMCs provided the cDNA or gDNA that served as material.

How the authors handled the data: Estimation of nucleated cell counts was performed using reference gene primer amplification. TCRdb's copy holds only in-frame clones and misses some; the assay was immunoSEQ multiplex PCR. From that table come the V and J calls and clone size; the DNA was used to work out D and trimming. The table has more than 70,000 clones, 85% seen once. Between the trimmed V and J ends, which lost 5 bases and 9 bases, there was a span of 14 bases. Germline assignment: CDR1 LNHNV and CDR2 YYDKDF (reference sequence). This CDR3 contains 12 residues. The sequence came from a man aged 55 to 70 with acute or convalescent COVID-19. The chain employs TRBV15 and TRBJ2-7; D is ambiguous. Sequencing used peripheral blood. CDR3 nucleotides: TGTGCCACCAGCCGATCGACCACGGGGCAGTACTTC. Translating it yields CATSRSTTGQYF.